These T cell receptor beta chains were read from a single sample in a study of cytomegalovirus exposure and HLA in healthy donors. Sequencing was performed with immunoSEQ multiplex PCR; in TCRdb, only in-frame clones are kept and a portion is missing. The data show approximately 190,000 clones, approximately 80% seen once. The source material was PBMCs. These receptors all stem from a woman between 18 and 29 years old in good health and CMV-seropositive. Each CDR3 is given with its conserved first and last residue. A D gene is named only where the DNA matches it firmly. For some rows the clone size is stated as once, few or many, or as a class when expanded; others skip it.

d_call	clone_size	v_call	j_call	cdr3_nt	cdr3_aa
TRBD1	NA	TRBV7-9	TRBJ1-2	TGTGCCAGCAGCTTGTCCGACAGGGGTGGCTATGGCTACACCTTC	CASSLSDRGGYGYTF
NA	NA	TRBV30	TRBJ2-7	TGTGCCTGGAGTGTAGGGGACTACGAGCAGTACTTC	CAWSVGDYEQYF
TRBD1	NA	TRBV9	TRBJ1-4	TGTGCCAGCAGCGTAGGGGACAGGGAGGTTGAAAAACTGTTTTTT	CASSVGDREVEKLFF
NA	NA	TRBV7-9	TRBJ1-2	TGTGCCAGCTCCAACCATGAGGATGGCTACACCTTC	CASSNHEDGYTF
TRBD1	NA	TRBV28	TRBJ2-4	TGTGCCAGCAGTTCCAGCCGGACAGGGGTGGCCAAAAACATTCAGTACTTC	CASSSSRTGVAKNIQYF
TRBD1	NA	TRBV28	TRBJ1-5	TGTGCCAGCCGGACAGGGAACAATCAGCCCCAGCATTTT	CASRTGNNQPQHF
TRBD1	NA	TRBV6-1	TRBJ1-1	TGTGCCAGCAGGATATATGACAGGGACACTGAAGCTTTCTTT	CASRIYDRDTEAFF
TRBD1	NA	TRBV6-5	TRBJ1-6	TGTGCCAGCAGTAGACAGGGGGCAGGGGATTCACCCCTCCACTTT	CASSRQGAGDSPLHF
NA	once	TRBV6-1	TRBJ2-7	TGTGCCAGCAAGAGGTCCGGGTCCTACGAGCAGTACTTC	CASKRSGSYEQYF
TRBD1	NA	TRBV6-4	TRBJ2-1	TGTGCCAGCAGTGAATCGGGACAGGGAGGCAATGAGCAGTTCTTC	CASSESGQGGNEQFF
TRBD2	few	TRBV11-2	TRBJ2-3	TGTGCCAGCAGCTTTCCCGCGGGGGGGCCTAGAGATACGCAGTATTTT	CASSFPAGGPRDTQYF